This T cell receptor beta chain was retrieved from a study of blood T cell repertoires in COVID-19. At the level of the study: PBMCs, B-cell-depleted T cells, or T cells were the source of the cDNA or gDNA that made up the material.

The data were produced by immunoSEQ multiplex PCR, yet TCRdb's version contains in-frame clones alone and is incomplete. The data hold approximately 300,000 clones, with roughly 88% observed a single time. The CDR3 is made up of 13 amino acids. The germline gives CDR1 GTSNPN, CDR2 SVGIG (reference sequence). Trimming shortened V by 4 bases and J by 1 base, and 10 bases separated the two germline ends. The chain couples TRBV30 to TRBJ1-1; tentative D call: TRBD1 (6 bases). Material for sequencing was peripheral blood. The TCR sequence derives from a human donor with COVID-19, enrolled during active disease. The donor label of this sample is uncertain. CDR3 sequence: CAWTGRGNTEAFF. CDR3 bases: TGTGCCTGGACGGGCAGGGGGAACACTGAAGCTTTCTTT.